These 32 T cell receptor beta chains were all obtained from the same sample, sequenced in a study of cytomegalovirus exposure and HLA in healthy donors. A multiplex PCR was run with 60 Vbeta primers and 13 Jbeta primers. Repertoires were generated with immunoSEQ multiplex PCR, while TCRdb's copy carries only in-frame clones and drops some. This table holds 140,000 to 150,000 clones, about 82% found once. The sample consisted of PBMCs. The source is a woman aged 40 to 50 in good health and CMV-seropositive.

The chain links TRBV11-2 to TRBJ2-7; 7 bases align to TRBD1. V dropped 5 bases and J dropped 6; count of bases not matched to a gene: 7. Germline CDR1 is SGHAT and CDR2 is FQNNGV. CDR3 length equals 13 residues. CDR3 in amino acids: CASSVTGAGEQYF. The CDR3 DNA reads TGTGCCAGCAGCGTCACAGGGGCGGGCGAGCAGTACTTC.

Here the CDR3 reads CASTRQGVPNEQYF. CDR3 nucleotide sequence: TGTGCCAGCACTAGACAGGGGGTTCCCAACGAGCAGTACTTC. The V call is TRBV6-5, the J call TRBJ2-5; 9 nucleotides align to TRBD1. The assigned J gene may be wrong: the sequence end matches TRBJ2-7 better. There are 14 residues in the CDR3. Looked up from germline, CDR1 is MNHEY and CDR2 is SVGAGI.

The V and J genes are TRBV4-2 and TRBJ2-7, with 15 bases that match TRBD2. The germline V gene has CDR1 LGHNA and CDR2 YNFKEQ. J lost 3 bases, V lost 4 bases, and 4 bases had no gene match. This CDR3 contains 16 residues. The CDR3 nucleotides are TGTGCCAGCAGCCCCGGGACTAGCGGGGGGATCTACGAGCAGTACTTC. This gives the protein CASSPGTSGGIYEQYF.

V is TRBV28 and J is TRBJ2-6, with D unclear. The CDR3 contains 14 residues. The V end lost 3 bases, the J end lost 1 base, and 4 bases lay between the germline ends. Germline CDR1 and CDR2: MDHEN and SYDVKM. The CDR3 region has the DNA TGTGCCAGCAGTTTTACATCTGGGGCCAACGTCCTGACTTTC. Amino acids: CASSFTSGANVLTF.

V usage is TRBV6-5 and J usage is TRBJ2-5; 8 positions agree with TRBD1. TRBJ2-7 explains the end of the DNA better; the J call may be wrong. The CDR3 consists of 14 residues. Germline-derived CDR1 and CDR2 are MNHEY and SVGAGI. The chain's CDR3 is CASSPTGGSYEQYF. The CDR3 DNA reads as TGTGCCAGCAGTCCCACAGGGGGCTCCTACGAGCAGTACTTC.

The V and J genes are TRBV19 and TRBJ2-3, with TRBD2 identical over 13 bases. This CDR3 is built from 16 residues. V trimming: 5 bases; J trimming: 3 bases; junction bases outside the gene matches: 5. Per germline, CDR1 LNHDA and CDR2 SQIVND (reference sequence). The CDR3 DNA follows: TGTGCCAGTAGTCCCTCACTAGCGGGGGGGACAGATACGCAGTATTTT. Translating it yields CASSPSLAGGTDTQYF.

The chain employs TRBV9 and TRBJ2-7, with D possibly being TRBD2 (5 bases). Germline CDR1 is SGDLS and CDR2 is YYNGEE. V was cut by 4 bases and J by 3 bases, with 20 bases left in between. The CDR3 runs 16 residues. CDR3 loop: CASSPESAARDYEQYF. In DNA form, the CDR3 reads TGTGCCAGCAGCCCCGAGTCGGCGGCCCGGGACTACGAGCAGTACTTC.

The chain employs TRBV7-2 and TRBJ2-5, with D maybe TRBD2 (6 bases). CDR1 and CDR2 from the germline V gene are SGHTA and FQGNSA. The V and J ends lost 10 bases and 5 bases respectively, with 17 bases between them. The CDR3 loop spans 13 amino acids. This chain's CDR3 is CATARGIWETQYF. CDR3 sequence (DNA): TGTGCCACCGCCCGGGGGATTTGGGAGACCCAGTACTTC.

The chain is built from TRBV9 and TRBJ2-3; 11 bases match TRBD2. This CDR3 comprises 16 residues. Germline loops: CDR1 SGDLS, CDR2 YYNGEE. The V segment lost 3 bases and the J segment 6 bases; nucleotides outside the gene matches: 9. The CDR3 here is CASSAFVAGGLDTQYF. Here the CDR3 DNA reads TGTGCCAGCAGCGCCTTCGTAGCGGGGGGGCTGGATACGCAGTATTTT.

CDR3 loop: CASSVSVGLPNTGELFF. The DNA for the CDR3 is TGTGCCAGCAGCGTCTCGGTGGGGCTACCGAACACCGGGGAGCTGTTTTTT. J is TRBJ2-2 and V is TRBV9; D is possibly TRBD1 (5 bases). Germline V gene lookup returns CDR1 SGDLS and CDR2 YYNGEE. Trimming took off 2 bases at V and 0 bases at J, with 14 bases between the two ends. The CDR3 is 17 residues long.

The chain carries TRBV7-2 and TRBJ2-1; a weak D match, TRBD2 (5 bases). The germline V gene has CDR1 SGHTA and CDR2 FQGNSA. V dropped 1 base and J dropped 7 bases, with 17 bases sitting between them. The CDR3 is made up of 16 amino acids. CDR3 amino acids: CASSLDAAGLANEQFF. The CDR3 DNA reads as TGTGCCAGCAGCTTAGATGCTGCGGGTCTGGCTAATGAGCAGTTCTTC.

The count of this clone is one. V is TRBV7-6 and J is TRBJ1-1; a possible D gene is TRBD1 (6 bases). There are 13 residues in the CDR3. V dropped 5 bases and J dropped 4 bases, with 11 bases sitting between them. Germline-derived CDR1 and CDR2 are SGHVS and FNYEAQ. CDR3 bases: TGTGCCAGCAGCGCCGCCAGGGGCACTGAAGCTTTCTTT. Encoded protein: CASSAARGTEAFF.

The rearrangement joins TRBV6-1 to TRBJ2-7, with 10 bases aligning to TRBD1. The CDR3 is 14 residues long. The germline gives CDR1 MNHNS, CDR2 SASEGT. Trimming at V came to 8 bases and at J to 3 bases, leaving 7 bases not matched to a gene. CDR3 amino acids: CASERDRGIYEQYF. CDR3 coding DNA: TGTGCCAGCGAGAGGGACAGGGGTATCTACGAGCAGTACTTC.

This clone appeared once. CDR3 in DNA: TGTGCCAGCAGACGGGAGTCCTACGAGCAGTACTTC. It codes for CASRRESYEQYF. This rearrangement joins TRBV7-2 to TRBJ2-5, with a weak D call TRBD2 (6 bases). The J call may be faulty, since TRBJ2-7 better matches the DNA end. The CDR3 covers 12 residues. Germline-derived CDR1 and CDR2 are SGHTA and FQGNSA.

The chain carries TRBV6-1 and TRBJ1-2, with 10 nucleotides matching TRBD1. In germline, CDR1 is MNHNS, CDR2 SASEGT. The CDR3 covers 16 residues. The V segment lost 2 bases and the J segment 4 bases; nucleotides outside the gene matches: 7. In nucleotides, the CDR3 is TGTGCCAGCAGTGAAACTGACAGGGGGCCTCCCTATGGCTACACCTTC. Protein: CASSETDRGPPYGYTF.

This clone was seen more than once but under ten times. This rearrangement joins TRBV10-3 to TRBJ1-1, with D perhaps matching TRBD1 (6 bases). The germline V gene encodes CDR1 ENHRY and CDR2 SYGVKD. The CDR3 contains 12 residues. V was cut by 10 bases and J by 1 base, with 10 bases left in between. CDR3 nucleotides: TGTGCCACCGGACAGTCGAACACTGAAGCTTTCTTT. Protein: CATGQSNTEAFF.

The genes are TRBV28 and TRBJ1-2, with a possible D match to TRBD1 (5 bases). Trimming removed 5 bases from V and 0 bases from J, with 10 bases in between. CDR1 and CDR2 (germline): MDHEN, SYDVKM. The CDR3 runs to 14 residues. As DNA, the CDR3 is TGTGCCAGCAGTACCGGGACTACTAACTATGGCTACACCTTC. Translating it yields CASSTGTTNYGYTF.

The chain recombines TRBV11-2 with TRBJ2-5; D uncertain. The CDR3 is made up of 11 amino acids. Germline CDR1 is SGHAT and CDR2 is FQNNGV. V was pared by 7 bases and J by 0 bases, with 3 bases between. The CDR3 spells CASTNQETQYF. The DNA of the CDR3 is TGTGCCAGCACCAACCAAGAGACCCAGTACTTC.

This rearrangement joins TRBV5-4 to TRBJ2-1; 7 bases align to TRBD2. The CDR3 is 15 residues long. CDR1 and CDR2 (germline): SGHNT, YYREEE (reference sequence). Trimming cost V 0 bases and J 5 bases; bases outside gene matches: 5. CDR3 in amino acids: CASSLGLAANNEQFF. The CDR3 DNA follows: TGTGCCAGCAGCTTGGGACTAGCAGCAAACAATGAGCAGTTCTTC.

The rearrangement links TRBV7-2 to TRBJ2-7; 7 bases align to TRBD1. Per germline, CDR1 SGHTA and CDR2 FQGNSA. The CDR3 runs to 15 residues. V gave up 1 base and J gave up 2 bases; unmatched junction bases: 5. The CDR3 reads CASSLGRDSTYEQYF. The CDR3 nucleotides read TGTGCCAGCAGCTTAGGTCGGGACAGTACCTACGAGCAGTACTTC.

CDR3 nucleotide sequence: TGTGCCAGCAGCTTGGGCCCGACAGGGACCGGGGAGCTGTTTTTT. Encoded protein: CASSLGPTGTGELFF. V and J are TRBV5-6 and TRBJ2-2, with 7 nucleotides matching TRBD1. Germline loops: CDR1 SGHDT, CDR2 YYEEEE. The V segment lost 0 bases and the J segment 5 bases; nucleotides outside the gene matches: 4. CDR3 length: 15 amino acids.

This clone was recorded only once. The chain has TRBV6-4 and TRBJ2-7; TRBD2 matches at 13 bases. This CDR3 comprises 13 residues. Germline CDR1 MRHNA, CDR2 SNTAGT. V shed 3 bases and J 13 bases; nucleotides not matched to a gene: 6. In nucleotides, the CDR3 is TGTGCCAGCAGTGAACTAGCGGGAGGGCCGTTATACTTC. Translating it yields CASSELAGGPLYF.

The chain links TRBV6-1 to TRBJ2-1; no clear D gene. CDR3 length: 15 amino acids. V was cut by 6 bases and J by 5 bases, with 17 bases left in between. Per the germline V gene, CDR1 is MNHNS and CDR2 is SASEGT. The CDR3 reads CASRPLGGSHNEQFF. CDR3 DNA: TGTGCCAGCAGGCCTTTAGGTGGTAGCCACAATGAGCAGTTCTTC.

This chain connects TRBV21-1 to TRBJ1-2; TRBD1, the table's D call, was not compared with the DNA. TRBV21-1 is flagged as a pseudogene. The CDR3 sequence is 15 residues long. This chain's CDR3 is CASSKGQGQGDGYTF. The CDR3 DNA reads as TGTGCCAGCAGCAAAGGGCAGGGACAGGGCGATGGCTACACCTTC.

The chain joins TRBV21-1 to TRBJ2-7; the table names TRBD2, a call not compared with the DNA. TRBV21-1 is flagged as a pseudogene. The CDR3 is 17 amino acids. Here the CDR3 reads CASSKGAAGGPSYEQYF. CDR3 DNA: TGTGCCAGCAGCAAAGGGGCGGCGGGGGGCCCCTCTTACGAGCAGTACTTC.

The rearrangement uses TRBV5-1 and TRBJ1-5; D ambiguous. Trimming shortened V by 5 bases and J by 5 bases, and 14 bases separated the two germline ends. This CDR3 region has 14 residues. The germline CDR1 and CDR2 sequences are SGHRS and YFSETQ. The CDR3 coding sequence is TGCGCCAGCAGTCCCCGTGGAGCTGATCAGCCCCAGCATTTT. Amino acids: CASSPRGADQPQHF.

V and J are TRBV18 and TRBJ2-7; D is undetermined. Germline CDR1 and CDR2: KGHSH and LQKENI. This CDR3 has 12 amino acids. The germline V and J ends were trimmed by 2 bases and 4 bases, with 6 bases remaining between them. The CDR3 DNA follows: TGTGCCAGCTCACCAGTCCCGTACGAGCAGTACTTC. It translates to CASSPVPYEQYF.

The chain combines TRBV5-4 with TRBJ2-2; 8 nucleotides line up with TRBD2. CDR1 is SGHNT and CDR2 is YYREEE in the germline V gene (reference sequence). With 3 bases clipped from V and 3 bases from J, the junction kept 4 bases outside the gene matches. The CDR3 is 15 residues long. CDR3 sequence (DNA): TGTGCCAGCAGCTCTCGGGGGGGCGACACCGGGGAGCTGTTTTTT. It translates to CASSSRGGDTGELFF. The full variable domain, with the rest looked up from reference TRBV5-4 and TRBJ2-2, is ETGVTQSPTHLIKTRGQQVTLRCSSQSGHNTVSWYQQALGQGPQFIFQYYREEENGRGNFPPRFSGLQFPNYSSELNVNALELDDSALYLCASSSRGGDTGELFFGEGSRLTVL.

The CDR3 is CACSGGQGSADTQYF. In DNA, the CDR3 is TGTGCCTGTTCAGGGGGACAGGGTTCCGCAGATACGCAGTATTTT. This chain links TRBV30 with TRBJ2-3; 9 bases align to TRBD1. Germline values: CDR1 GTSNPN, CDR2 SVGIG (reference sequence). Losses at the gene ends were 6 bases for V and 4 bases for J; bases not matched to a gene: 11. The CDR3 totals 15 residues.

The chain combines TRBV7-8 with TRBJ2-1, with D unclear. The CDR3 is 11 residues long. Germline CDR1 and CDR2: SGHVS and FQNEAQ. Trimming stripped 5 bases from V and 10 bases from J, with 9 bases between. The CDR3 coding sequence is TGTGCCAGCAGCCTAATTCAAGAGCAGTTCTTC. This translates into CASSLIQEQFF.

The chain couples TRBV27 to TRBJ1-6; TRBD1 agrees at 8 bases. Unmatched junction bases numbered 4, after V lost 4 bases and J lost 5 bases. The CDR3 runs 15 residues. CDR1 and CDR2 (germline): MNHEY, SMNVEV (reference sequence). Here the CDR3 reads CASSSGQGDNSPLHF. CDR3 coding DNA: TGTGCCAGCAGTTCCGGACAGGGAGATAATTCACCCCTCCACTTT.

CDR3: CASSRGTGQGLNEKLFF. DNA for the CDR3: TGTGCCAGCAGTCGCGGGACGGGACAGGGCCTTAATGAAAAACTGTTTTTT. V gene TRBV28 combines with J gene TRBJ1-4; the match to TRBD1 covers 9 bases. With V trimmed by 5 bases and J by 4 bases, 11 bases remained unmatched. Germline V gene data show CDR1 as MDHEN and CDR2 as SYDVKM. The CDR3 contains 17 residues.